This T cell receptor beta chain comes out of a study of T cells in Graves' hyperthyroidism and ophthalmopathy. Graves' hyperthyroidism was deemed stable absent ophthalmopathy progression within 18 months. Clinical symptoms, serum thyroxine, TRAb, thyroid ultrasound and orbital computed tomography informed diagnoses. TCR beta CDR3 region amplification was performed from RNA transcripts. The primer set for the first-round RT-PCR of the TCR CDR3 was HTBI. TCRdb fed the multiplex PCR reads into MiXCR, producing one record per CDR3 protein. The sample consists of about 700,000 distinct CDR3 sequences, approximately 14% of them appearing once. This clonotype has a handful of counts. Looked up from germline, CDR1 is KGHSH and CDR2 is LQKENI. V trimming: 5 bases; J trimming: 4 bases; junction bases outside the gene matches: 9. The CDR3 contains 15 residues.

J is TRBJ2-7 and V is TRBV18; 9 nucleotides line up with TRBD2. The sequencing input was blood. The source is a woman aged 18-35 years with Graves' hyperthyroidism. This chain's CDR3 is CASSFMTSGSYEQYF. CDR3 DNA sequence: TGTGCCAGCTCATTCATGACTAGCGGTTCTTACGAGCAGTACTTC.